These 16 T cell receptor beta chains originate from one sample sequenced in a study of T cell clonality in common variable immunodeficiency. Using immunoSEQ multiplex PCR, the repertoire was profiled, and TCRdb retains in-frame clones only, with some absent. The data list around 13,000 clones, none observed once; approximately 10% falls to the top ten. Which antigens these TCRs recognize remains unknown. General study points: In common variable immunodeficiency, TCR beta chains reportedly carried fewer deletions and N-nucleotide insertions.

The sequenced sample consisted of peripheral blood mononuclear cells. These receptors came from a human donor with common variable immunodeficiency.

This clone was found a few times. The read ends 3 residues early relative to the CDR3; the germline J gene fills the gap. The V call is TRBV7-2, the J call TRBJ2-1; D unclear. CDR3 length: 15 amino acids. The V and J ends lost 0 bases and 6 bases respectively, with 12 bases between them. Looked up from germline, CDR1 is SGHTA and CDR2 is FQGNSA. The CDR3 sequence: CASSLADQYGNEQFF. The sequenced part of the CDR3 DNA is TGTGCCAGCAGCTTAGCTGATCAGTATGGCAATGAG.

Only a few counts were recorded for this clone. The CDR3 end falls 3 residues outside the read, so it is completed with the germline J gene. The chain uses TRBV18 and TRBJ1-1; maybe TRBD1 (5 bases). The germline gives CDR1 KGHSH, CDR2 LQKENI. This CDR3 contains 17 residues. Trimming pared 0 bases from V and 0 bases from J, leaving 14 bases between. CDR3 region: CASSPPPGLGMNTEAFF. The sequenced part of the CDR3 DNA is TGTGCCAGCTCACCACCACCAGGGCTAGGCATGAACACTGAA.

For this clone: The read gets to within 3 residues of the CDR3 end, and the germline J gene fills in the rest. The rearrangement joins TRBV18 to TRBJ1-6; D may be TRBD1 (5 bases). This CDR3 is 15 amino acids long. From germline, CDR1 is KGHSH and CDR2 LQKENI. This CDR3 is CASSPGQGARVPLHF. The part of the CDR3 DNA that was read is TGTGCCAGCTCACCGGGGCAGGGAGCGAGGGTTCCC.

This clone was detected only a few times. The read terminates 3 residues before the CDR3 end, so the remaining end is supplied by the germline J gene. The genes are TRBV2 and TRBJ1-1; 9 nucleotides agree with TRBD1. J was trimmed by 5 bases and V by 6 bases; bases with no gene match: 4. This CDR3 is 13 amino acids long. The germline CDR1 and CDR2 sequences are SNHLY and FYNNEI. This CDR3 reads CASRRTGVTEAFF. The CDR3 bases that were read are TGTGCCAGCAGAAGGACAGGGGTGACTGAA.

As regards this clone: The read falls 3 residues short of the CDR3 end, and the missing part is taken from the germline J gene. V and J are TRBV18 and TRBJ1-1; the match to TRBD1 covers 8 bases. The CDR3 is 16 amino acids. Germline V gene sequence: CDR1 KGHSH, CDR2 LQKENI. V shed 3 bases, J shed 5 bases, and the junction held 11 bases outside the gene matches. The CDR3 here is CASSPNPLTGVTEAFF. CDR3 bases read: TGTGCCAGCTCACCCAACCCATTGACAGGGGTAACTGAA.

There are a few counts of this clone. CDR3 loop: CASSLGQVDEQYF. The CDR3 DNA, read in part, is TGTGCCAGCAGCTTGGGACAGGTAGACGAG. V and J are TRBV7-8 and TRBJ2-7, with 8 bases that match TRBD1. The read gets to within 3 residues of the CDR3 end, and the germline J gene fills in the rest. J was trimmed by 5 bases and V by 3 bases; bases with no gene match: 3. This CDR3 is 13 amino acids long. Germline loops: CDR1 SGHVS, CDR2 FQNEAQ.

A few counts support this clone. The observed sequence ends 3 residues before the CDR3 terminus, with the missing tail filled in from the germline J gene. V usage is TRBV5-1 and J usage is TRBJ1-3, with D possibly TRBD1 on 5 matching bases. The V and J ends lost 0 bases and 2 bases respectively, with 6 bases between them. This CDR3 spans 14 amino acids. Germline-derived CDR1 and CDR2 are SGHRS and YFSETQ. This CDR3 is CASSLGGAGNTIYF. The sequenced CDR3 bases are TGCGCCAGCAGCTTGGGAGGGGCTGGAAACACC.

On this clone: Sequencing ends 3 residues short of the CDR3 end; the germline J gene provides the rest. The rearrangement joins TRBV30 to TRBJ2-7, with 8 bases that match TRBD1. The CDR3 spans 13 residues. CDR1 and CDR2 (germline): GTSNPN, SVGIG (reference sequence). Unmatched junction bases numbered 5, after V lost 6 bases and J lost 1 base. The CDR3 sequence: CACFRDRSYEQYF. The part of the CDR3 DNA that was read is TGTGCCTGCTTCCGGGACAGGTCCTACGAG.

For this clone: Coverage ceases 3 residues before the CDR3 finishes, and the germline J gene fills in the end. The chain couples TRBV19 to TRBJ2-1; 9 nucleotides line up with TRBD2. This CDR3 is 14 amino acids long. The trim removed 6 bases at V and 3 bases at J, leaving 3 bases unmatched. Germline V gene lookup returns CDR1 LNHDA and CDR2 SQIVND (reference sequence). CDR3 in amino acids: CASRASGVYNEQFF. The part of the CDR3 DNA that was read is TGTGCCAGTAGAGCTAGCGGGGTCTACAATGAG.

This clone is medium-sized. The read falls 3 residues short of the CDR3 end, and the missing part is taken from the germline J gene. The chain carries TRBV4-1 and TRBJ2-5; a possible D gene is TRBD1 (6 bases). CDR3 length: 14 residues. CDR1 is MGHRA and CDR2 is YSYEKL in the germline V gene. V was pared by 3 bases and J by 4 bases, with 12 bases between. The CDR3: CASSHTGIGETQYF. The CDR3 DNA, read in part, is TGCGCCAGCAGCCACACAGGGATTGGAGAGACC.

This clone was seen only a few times. The sequence runs out 3 residues before the end of the CDR3; the remainder is reconstructed from the germline J gene. V is TRBV18 and J is TRBJ2-3; 7 bases agree with TRBD1. After removal of 0 bases from V and 2 bases from J, the junction contained 2 bases not matched to a gene. The CDR3 extends over 15 amino acids. The germline gives CDR1 KGHSH, CDR2 LQKENI. CDR3 bases read: TGTGCCAGCTCACCACCGGACAGGACCACAGATACG. Encoded protein: CASSPPDRTTDT. The whole CDR3 region reads CASSPPDRTTDTQYF.

Points on this clone: Read data end 3 residues before the CDR3 end; the end is taken from the germline J gene. The V gene is TRBV7-2, the J gene TRBJ1-2; TRBD1 matches 7 bases. From germline, CDR1 is SGHTA and CDR2 FQGNSA. The V and J ends lost 1 base and 7 bases, in that order; junction bases with no gene match: 9. This CDR3 comprises 15 residues. The CDR3 DNA, read in part, is TGTGCCAGCAGCTTAGGACAACAGGGGTCGAGTGGC. Its protein is CASSLGQQGSSG. In full, the CDR3 reads CASSLGQQGSSGYTF.

Sample share makes this clone medium-sized. Incomplete CDR3 DNA: TGCAGCGTTGAAGGGGGTGAAGGACAGGGGGACTATGGC. It encodes CSVEGGEGQGDYG. The complete CDR3 sequence is CSVEGGEGQGDYGYTF. V usage is TRBV29-1 and J usage is TRBJ1-2; the match to TRBD1 covers 10 bases. Coverage ceases 3 residues before the CDR3 finishes, and the germline J gene fills in the end. CDR3 length: 16 residues. V was pared by 1 base and J by 3 bases, with 8 bases of the junction left unmatched. Germline CDR1 reads SQVTM; CDR2 reads ANQGSEA.

Concerning this clone: With the read ending 3 residues before the CDR3 end, the germline J gene is used to fill in that end. The chain combines TRBV11-2 with TRBJ1-6; no clear D gene. V was clipped by 5 bases and J by 3 bases, with 11 bases between them. The germline gives CDR1 SGHAT, CDR2 FQNNGV. The length of the CDR3 is 15 residues. The CDR3 spells CASSPSFFYNSPLHF. The CDR3 bases that were read are TGTGCCAGCAGCCCCTCGTTCTTCTATAATTCACCC.

A note on this clone: Read sequence stops 3 residues before the CDR3 end, and the germline J gene provides the missing end. The chain combines TRBV18 with TRBJ1-1; no firm D call. CDR3 length equals 14 residues. Germline CDR1 KGHSH, CDR2 LQKENI. The covered CDR3 bases are TGTGCCAGCTCACCACGGTCAGGTGTTCTGCAA. Translation gives CASSPRSGVLQ. The entire CDR3 reads CASSPRSGVLQAFF.

This clone was seen more than once but under ten times. The read ends 3 residues shy of where the CDR3 ends; the end is completed using the germline J gene. The chain employs TRBV20-1 and TRBJ2-3; 10 bases are shared with TRBD1. Germline V gene sequence: CDR1 DFQATT, CDR2 SNEGSKA (reference sequence). This CDR3 region has 14 residues. V gave up 5 bases and J gave up 5 bases; unmatched junction bases: 7. Incomplete CDR3 DNA: TGCAGTGCTTCCGGGACAGGGGTGAGAGATACG. It yields the protein CSASGTGVRDT. From start to end, the CDR3 is CSASGTGVRDTQYF.